A selection of T cell receptor beta chains follows, all from one sample in a study of identical twins. One entry per CDR3 protein, called by TCRdb with MiXCR from the 5' RACE reads. The table shows 350,000 to 450,000 distinct CDR3 sequences, with less than 20% occurring only once. Sample: naive T cells sorted from blood. The source is a man aged 50-59 years in good health. Both conserved end residues are part of each CDR3. The D gene is left open where the match is weak. Expanded clones are given a class, and other clones once, few, many or no size at all.

DNA | CDR3 | J | D | V | size
TGTGCCAGCAGTCAGGGACAGGGGGGGGGGTTCTTC | CASSQGQGGGFF | TRBJ2-1 | TRBD1 | TRBV28 | many
TGTGCCAGCAGTTACAGGGGGCCAGCTTTCTTT | CASSYRGPAFF | TRBJ1-1 | TRBD1 | TRBV12-3/TRBV12-4 | .
TGTGCCAGCAGCCCGCGTAGGTCTTCCGCAGATACGCAGTATTTT | CASSPRRSSADTQYF | TRBJ2-3 | . | TRBV7-9 | many
TGTGCCAGCAGCTTCTTACGGGCCACCGGGGAGCTGTTTTTT | CASSFLRATGELFF | TRBJ2-2 | . | TRBV7-9 | .
TGTGCCAGCAGTATAATCGGACCCCTCGCCTACGAGCAGTACTTC | CASSIIGPLAYEQYF | TRBJ2-7 | . | TRBV27 | few
TGTGCCAGCAGTACCAGGGTGGCTAGCGGGAGGGAAGCCAAAAACATTCAGTACTTC | CASSTRVASGREAKNIQYF | TRBJ2-4 | TRBD2 | TRBV6-2/TRBV6-3 | many
TGTGCCTGGACTAGCGGGACGGGGGCAGATACGCAGTATTTT | CAWTSGTGADTQYF | TRBJ2-3 | TRBD2 | TRBV30 | many
TGCAGCGCCGATTCCGACCGGGCTGGTGGCTACACCTTC | CSADSDRAGGYTF | TRBJ1-2 | . | TRBV29-1 | many
TGTGCCAGTAGTACGCAGGGGATGTATTCACCCCTCCACTTT | CASSTQGMYSPLHF | TRBJ1-6 | . | TRBV19 | few
TGTGCCAGCAGCCAAGTTGGTGGTAGCGGGGGGGGTGGCCGCAATGAGCAGTTCTTC | CASSQVGGSGGGGRNEQFF | TRBJ2-1 | TRBD2 | TRBV3-1 | .
TGTGCCAGCGGGCGGGGGGATTACTACGAGCAGTACTTC | CASGRGDYYEQYF | TRBJ2-7 | TRBD2 | TRBV6-6 | few
TGTGCCATTCGATGGGACAGGGGCTCGGGCGAGCAGTACTTC | CAIRWDRGSGEQYF | TRBJ2-7 | TRBD1 | TRBV15 | few
TGCGCCAGCAGCCAAGTCAGGCGCAGCTCCTACAATGAGCAGTTCTTC | CASSQVRRSSYNEQFF | TRBJ2-1 | . | TRBV4-3 | .
TGTGCCAGCAGTTCCTCAGGGCAGGGCCTCTATGGCTACACCTTC | CASSSSGQGLYGYTF | TRBJ1-2 | . | TRBV12-3/TRBV12-4 | .
TGCGCCAGCAGCGGACGGCTGGCCCGCGGCTACACCTTC | CASSGRLARGYTF | TRBJ1-2 | . | TRBV4-3 | .
TGTGCCACGAGGACGGACCTCAGCAACTATGGCTACACCTTC | CATRTDLSNYGYTF | TRBJ1-2 | . | TRBV15 | many